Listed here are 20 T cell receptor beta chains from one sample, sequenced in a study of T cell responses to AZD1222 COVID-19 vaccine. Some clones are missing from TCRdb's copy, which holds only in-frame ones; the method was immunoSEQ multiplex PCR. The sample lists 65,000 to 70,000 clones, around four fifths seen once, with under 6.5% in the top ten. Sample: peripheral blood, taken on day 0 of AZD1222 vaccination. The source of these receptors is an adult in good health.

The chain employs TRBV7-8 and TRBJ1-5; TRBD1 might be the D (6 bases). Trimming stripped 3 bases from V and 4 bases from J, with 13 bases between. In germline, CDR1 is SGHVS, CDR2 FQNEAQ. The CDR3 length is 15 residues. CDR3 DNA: TGTGCCAGCAGCTTGGGGGGACACCAGAATCAGCCCCAGCATTTT. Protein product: CASSLGGHQNQPQHF.

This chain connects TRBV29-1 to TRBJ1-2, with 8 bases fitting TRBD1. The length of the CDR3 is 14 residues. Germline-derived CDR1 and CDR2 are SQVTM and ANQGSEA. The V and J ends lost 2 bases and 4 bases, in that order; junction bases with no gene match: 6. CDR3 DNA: TGCAGCGTTGAAAGAGGGACAGGAGTCTATGGCTACACCTTC. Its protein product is CSVERGTGVYGYTF.

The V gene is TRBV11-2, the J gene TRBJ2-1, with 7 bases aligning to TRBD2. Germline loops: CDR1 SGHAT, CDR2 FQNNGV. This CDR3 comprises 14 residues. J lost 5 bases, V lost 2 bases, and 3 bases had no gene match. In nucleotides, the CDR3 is TGTGCCAGCAGCTTAACGGGGGGACACAATGAGCAGTTCTTC. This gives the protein CASSLTGGHNEQFF. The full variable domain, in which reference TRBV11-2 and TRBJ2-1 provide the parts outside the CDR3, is EAGVAQSPRYKIIEKRQSVAFWCNPISGHATLYWYQQILGQGPKLLIQFQNNGVVDDSQLPKDRFSAERLKGVDSTLKIQPAKLEDSAVYLCASSLTGGHNEQFFGPGTRLTVL.

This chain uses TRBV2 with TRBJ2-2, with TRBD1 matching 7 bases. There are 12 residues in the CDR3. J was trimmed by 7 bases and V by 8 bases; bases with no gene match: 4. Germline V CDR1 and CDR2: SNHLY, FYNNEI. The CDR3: CASHRGYGELFF. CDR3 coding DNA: TGTGCCAGCCACAGGGGCTACGGGGAGCTGTTTTTT.

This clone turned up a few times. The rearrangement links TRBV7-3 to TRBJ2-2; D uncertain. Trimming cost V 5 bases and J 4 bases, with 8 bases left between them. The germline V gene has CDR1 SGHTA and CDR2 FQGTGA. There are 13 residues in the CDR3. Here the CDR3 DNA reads TGTGCCAGCAGCACGCGAGGCACCGGGGAGCTGTTTTTT. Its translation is CASSTRGTGELFF.

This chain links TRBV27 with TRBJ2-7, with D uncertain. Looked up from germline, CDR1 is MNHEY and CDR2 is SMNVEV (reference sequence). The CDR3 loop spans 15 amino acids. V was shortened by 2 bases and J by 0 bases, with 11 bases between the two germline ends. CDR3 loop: CASSLSLWPSYEQYF. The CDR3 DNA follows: TGTGCCAGCAGTTTAAGTTTGTGGCCCTCCTACGAGCAGTACTTC.

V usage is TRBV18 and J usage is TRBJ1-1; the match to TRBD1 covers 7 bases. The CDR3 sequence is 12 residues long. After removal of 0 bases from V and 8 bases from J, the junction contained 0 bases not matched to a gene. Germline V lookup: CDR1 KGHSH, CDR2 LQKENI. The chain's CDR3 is CASSPPDREAFF. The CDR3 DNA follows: TGTGCCAGCTCACCACCGGACAGGGAAGCTTTCTTT. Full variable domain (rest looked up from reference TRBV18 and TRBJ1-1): NAGVMQNPRHLVRRRGQEARLRCSPMKGHSHVYWYRQLPEEGLKFMVYLQKENIIDESGMPKERFSAEFPKEGPSILRIQQVVRGDSAAYFCASSPPDREAFFGQGTRLTVV.

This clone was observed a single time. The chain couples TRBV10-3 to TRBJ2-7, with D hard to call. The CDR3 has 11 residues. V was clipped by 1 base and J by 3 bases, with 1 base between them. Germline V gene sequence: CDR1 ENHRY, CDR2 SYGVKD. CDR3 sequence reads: CAISEFYEQYF. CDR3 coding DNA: TGTGCCATCAGTGAGTTCTACGAGCAGTACTTC.

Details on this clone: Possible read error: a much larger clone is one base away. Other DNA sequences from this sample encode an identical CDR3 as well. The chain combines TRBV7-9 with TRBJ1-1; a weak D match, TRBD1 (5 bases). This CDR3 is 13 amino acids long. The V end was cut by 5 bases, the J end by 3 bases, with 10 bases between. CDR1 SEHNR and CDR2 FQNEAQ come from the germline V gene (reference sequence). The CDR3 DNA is TGTGCCAGCAGCCCGCCGGGGGACACTGAAGCTTTCTTT. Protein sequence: CASSPPGDTEAFF.

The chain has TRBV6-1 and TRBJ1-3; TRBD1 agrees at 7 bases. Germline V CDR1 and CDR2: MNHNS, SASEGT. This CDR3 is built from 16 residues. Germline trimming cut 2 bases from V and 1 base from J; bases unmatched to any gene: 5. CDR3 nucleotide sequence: TGTGCCAGCAGTGAAAGGGGACAGAGGTCTGGAAACACCATATATTTT. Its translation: CASSERGQRSGNTIYF.

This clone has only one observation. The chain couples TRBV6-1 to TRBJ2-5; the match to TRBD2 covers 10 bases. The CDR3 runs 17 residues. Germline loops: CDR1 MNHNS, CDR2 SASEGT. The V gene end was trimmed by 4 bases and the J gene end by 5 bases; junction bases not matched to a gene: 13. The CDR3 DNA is TGTGCCAGCAGTGGGGCTAGCGGGGGTTCCGTCCGGGAGACCCAGTACTTC. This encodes CASSGASGGSVRETQYF.

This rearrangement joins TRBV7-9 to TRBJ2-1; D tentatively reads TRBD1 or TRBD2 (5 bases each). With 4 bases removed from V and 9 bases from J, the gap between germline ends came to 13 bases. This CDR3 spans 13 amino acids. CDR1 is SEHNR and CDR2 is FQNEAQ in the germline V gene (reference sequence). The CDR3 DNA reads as TGTGCCAGCAGCTCTGCCGGGACCGTTGAGCAGTTCTTC. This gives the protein CASSSAGTVEQFF.

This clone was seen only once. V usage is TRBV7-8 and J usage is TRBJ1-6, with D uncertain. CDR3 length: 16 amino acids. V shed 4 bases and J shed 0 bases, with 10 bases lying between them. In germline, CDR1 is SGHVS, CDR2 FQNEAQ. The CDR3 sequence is CASSYSVSSYNSPLHF. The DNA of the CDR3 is TGTGCCAGCAGCTATTCCGTTAGCTCCTATAATTCACCCCTCCACTTT. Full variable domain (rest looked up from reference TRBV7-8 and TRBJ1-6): GAGVSQSPRYKVAKRGQDVALRCDPISGHVSLFWYQQALGQGPEFLTYFQNEAQLDKSGLPSDRFFAERPEGSVSTLKIQRTQQEDSAVYLCASSYSVSSYNSPLHFGNGTRLTVT.

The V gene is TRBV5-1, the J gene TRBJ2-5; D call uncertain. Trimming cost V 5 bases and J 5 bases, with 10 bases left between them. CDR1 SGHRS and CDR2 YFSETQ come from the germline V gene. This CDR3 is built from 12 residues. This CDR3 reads CASRKEGETQYF. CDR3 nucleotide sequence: TGCGCCAGCAGGAAGGAAGGGGAGACCCAGTACTTC.

CDR3 sequence reads: CASSFGHTGGTETQYF. In nucleotides, the CDR3 is TGCGCCAGCAGCTTCGGCCATACAGGGGGCACAGAGACCCAGTACTTC. This chain links TRBV5-1 with TRBJ2-5; 9 nucleotides match TRBD1. Germline CDR1 and CDR2: SGHRS and YFSETQ. The CDR3 is 16 amino acids. Trimming took 2 bases from V and 4 from J; bases not matched to a gene: 9.

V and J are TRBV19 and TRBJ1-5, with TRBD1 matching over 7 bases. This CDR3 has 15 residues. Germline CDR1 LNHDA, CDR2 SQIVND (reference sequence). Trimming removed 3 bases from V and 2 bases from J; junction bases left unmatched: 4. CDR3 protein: CASSIYRGGNQPQHF. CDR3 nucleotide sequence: TGTGCCAGTAGTATTTACAGGGGCGGCAATCAGCCCCAGCATTTT.

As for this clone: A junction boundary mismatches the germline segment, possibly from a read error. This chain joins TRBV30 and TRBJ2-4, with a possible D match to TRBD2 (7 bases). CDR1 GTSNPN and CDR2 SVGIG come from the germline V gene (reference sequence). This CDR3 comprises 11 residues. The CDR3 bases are TGTGCCTGGAGTGTTGGGGGGGCTCGGGACTTC. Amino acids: CAWSVGGARDF.

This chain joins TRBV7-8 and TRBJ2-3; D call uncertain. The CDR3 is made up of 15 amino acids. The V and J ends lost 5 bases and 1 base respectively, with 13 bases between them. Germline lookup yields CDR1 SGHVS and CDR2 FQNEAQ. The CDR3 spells CASSLLGRRTDTQYF. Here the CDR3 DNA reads TGTGCCAGCAGCCTACTGGGCAGGCGCACAGATACGCAGTATTTT. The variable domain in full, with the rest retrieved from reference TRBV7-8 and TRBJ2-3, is GAGVSQSPRYKVAKRGQDVALRCDPISGHVSLFWYQQALGQGPEFLTYFQNEAQLDKSGLPSDRFFAERPEGSVSTLKIQRTQQEDSAVYLCASSLLGRRTDTQYFGPGTRLTVL.

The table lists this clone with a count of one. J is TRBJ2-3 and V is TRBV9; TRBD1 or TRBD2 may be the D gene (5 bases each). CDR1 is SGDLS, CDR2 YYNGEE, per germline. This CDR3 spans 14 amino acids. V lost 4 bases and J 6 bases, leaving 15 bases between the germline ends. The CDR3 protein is CASSLLGASDTQYF. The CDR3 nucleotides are TGTGCCAGCAGCCTTCTCGGGGCATCCGATACGCAGTATTTT.

The CDR3 DNA follows: TGCGCCAGCAGCTTGGAACTAGCGGGGGGCGGTAATGAGCAGTTCTTC. Its translation is CASSLELAGGGNEQFF. This chain uses TRBV5-1 with TRBJ2-1; 12 bases are a match to TRBD2. Germline assignment: CDR1 SGHRS and CDR2 YFSETQ. CDR3 length: 16 amino acids. The ends lost 0 bases at V and 7 bases at J; junction bases unmatched: 5.